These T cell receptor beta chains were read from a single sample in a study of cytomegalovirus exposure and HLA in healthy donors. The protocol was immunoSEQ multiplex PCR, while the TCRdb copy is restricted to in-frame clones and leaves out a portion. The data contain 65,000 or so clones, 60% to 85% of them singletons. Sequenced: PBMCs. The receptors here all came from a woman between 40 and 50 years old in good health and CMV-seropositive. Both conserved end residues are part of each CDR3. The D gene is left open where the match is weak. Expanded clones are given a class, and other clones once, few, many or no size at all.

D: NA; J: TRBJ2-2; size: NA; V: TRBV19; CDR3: CASSTSEGGRSGELFF; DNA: TGTGCCAGTAGTACGTCTGAGGGGGGGCGTTCCGGGGAGCTGTTTTTT
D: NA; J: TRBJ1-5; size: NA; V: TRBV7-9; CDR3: CASSLGVVSNRPQHF; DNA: TGTGCCAGCAGCTTAGGAGTGGTTAGCAATCGGCCCCAGCATTTT
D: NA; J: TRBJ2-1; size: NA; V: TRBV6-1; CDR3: CASALDGSSYNEQFF; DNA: TGTGCCAGCGCCCTGGACGGGAGCTCCTACAATGAGCAGTTCTTC
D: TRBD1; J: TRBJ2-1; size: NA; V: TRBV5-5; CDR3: CASSPRRTGDYNEQFF; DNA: TGTGCCAGCAGCCCCCGGAGGACAGGGGATTACAATGAGCAGTTCTTC
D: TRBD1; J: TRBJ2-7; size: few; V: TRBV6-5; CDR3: CASSSPGTGVYEQYF; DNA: TGTGCCAGCAGTTCGCCCGGGACAGGGGTCTACGAGCAGTACTTC
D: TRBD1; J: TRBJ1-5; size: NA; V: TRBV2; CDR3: CASRLDRAYNQPQHF; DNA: TGTGCCAGCAGGCTGGACAGGGCTTACAATCAGCCCCAGCATTTT
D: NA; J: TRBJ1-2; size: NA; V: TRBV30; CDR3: CAWSVVRDYGYTF; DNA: TGTGCCTGGAGTGTCGTCAGGGACTATGGCTACACCTTC
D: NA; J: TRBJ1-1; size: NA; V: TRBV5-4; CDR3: CASSFGGGVLPEAFF; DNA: TGTGCCAGCAGTTTTGGTGGGGGGGTGCTCCCTGAAGCTTTCTTT
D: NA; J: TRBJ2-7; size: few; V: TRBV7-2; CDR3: CASSLGSGLRGLLQYF; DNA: TGTGCCAGCAGCTTAGGCAGCGGCCTACGAGGGCTTCTGCAGTACTTC
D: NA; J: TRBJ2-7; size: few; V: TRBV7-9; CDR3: CSSANTYEQYF; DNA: TGTTCCAGCGCCAACACCTACGAGCAGTACTTC
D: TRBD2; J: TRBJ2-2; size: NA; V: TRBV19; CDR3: CASSVLAAGELFF; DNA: TGTGCCAGTAGTGTCCTAGCGGCCGGGGAGCTGTTTTTT
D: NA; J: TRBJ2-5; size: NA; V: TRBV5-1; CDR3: CASSPGDSEETQYF; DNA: TGCGCCAGCAGCCCGGGGGACAGTGAAGAGACCCAGTACTTC
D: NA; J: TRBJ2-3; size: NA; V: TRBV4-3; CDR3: CASSQGTLAGADTQYF; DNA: TGCGCCAGCAGCCAAGGCACGCTAGCCGGGGCAGATACGCAGTATTTT
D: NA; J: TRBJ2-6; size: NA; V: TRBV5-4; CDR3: CASSGGSGIGGANVLTF; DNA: TGTGCCAGCAGCGGCGGGTCGGGGATCGGTGGGGCCAACGTCCTGACTTTC
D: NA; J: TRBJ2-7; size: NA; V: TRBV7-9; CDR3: CASSLAGDYEQYF; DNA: TGTGCCAGCAGCTTAGCCGGGGACTACGAGCAGTACTTC
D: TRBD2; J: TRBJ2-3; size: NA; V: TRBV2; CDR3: CASSRTWTSGDHTDTQYF; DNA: TGTGCCAGCAGCCGAACCTGGACTAGCGGGGACCACACAGATACGCAGTATTTT